This T cell receptor beta chain was captured in a study of OX40 agonist ivuxolimab in advanced cancers. Sequenced by immunoSEQ multiplex PCR; TCRdb stores in-frame clones only, minus some. This repertoire shows over 20,000 clones, around four fifths found once; its top ten account for 25% to 35%. Germline CDR1 is MNHEY and CDR2 is SMNVEV (reference sequence). The CDR3 is made up of 13 amino acids. Trimming removed 5 bases from V and 3 bases from J; junction bases left unmatched: 3. This TCR was recovered from an adult with an advanced solid tumor such as melanoma, head and neck, liver or kidney cancer. This sequence joins TRBV27 and TRBJ2-7; 8 bases are shared with TRBD1. Sequenced material: CD4+ or CD8+ T cells sorted from blood, taken in a trial of the OX40 agonist ivuxolimab. The CDR3 loop reads CASSPTGGYEQYF. CDR3 bases: TGTGCCAGCAGTCCCACAGGGGGCTACGAGCAGTACTTC.